These T cell receptor beta chains were read from a single sample in a study of T cells in Graves' hyperthyroidism and ophthalmopathy. Using its own MiXCR run on the multiplex PCR reads, TCRdb lists one record per CDR3 protein. The sample yields roughly 570,000 distinct CDR3 sequences, 46% seen once. Material for sequencing was peripheral blood or thyroid tissue (not recorded which). The receptors derive from an adult woman with Graves' disease, either hyperthyroidism or ophthalmopathy (not recorded which). CDR3s include the opening cysteine and the closing phenylalanine or tryptophan. The order of the fields is D gene, clone size, J gene, CDR3 length, V gene, CDR3 DNA, CDR3 protein. The D gene is left open where the match is weak. Expanded clones are given a class, and other clones once, few, many or no size at all.

D: TRBD2
size: many
J: TRBJ2-7
length: 16
V: TRBV14
DNA: TGTGCCAGCAGCCTGACTCGGGGGGGCCCAGCCTACGAGCAGTACTTC
CDR3: CASSLTRGGPAYEQYF

D: TRBD1
size: many
J: TRBJ1-6
length: 18
V: TRBV6-6
DNA: TGTGCCAGCAGTTATTCAACAGGGGGCAGCGTATATAATTCACCCCTCCACTTT
CDR3: CASSYSTGGSVYNSPLHF

D: .
size: .
J: TRBJ1-6
length: 13
V: TRBV10-3
DNA: TGTGCCATCACGGAAAGAGAGAATTCACCCCTCCACTTT
CDR3: CAITERENSPLHF

D: TRBD1
size: .
J: TRBJ2-6
length: 17
V: TRBV20-1
DNA: TGCAGTGCTAGTCCAGGGGGCTCATTCTCTGGGGCCAACGTCCTGACTTTC
CDR3: CSASPGGSFSGANVLTF

D: .
size: many
J: TRBJ1-6
length: 13
V: TRBV6-6
DNA: TGTGCCAGCAGTGAGATCGTTAATTCACCCCTCCACTTT
CDR3: CASSEIVNSPLHF

D: TRBD1
size: many
J: TRBJ1-2
length: 13
V: TRBV27
DNA: TGTGCCAGCAGCCACGGGACAGACTATGGCTACACCTTC
CDR3: CASSHGTDYGYTF

D: .
size: .
J: TRBJ1-2
length: 14
V: TRBV2
DNA: TGTGCCAGCAGCCCTGGACAGTTTAACTATGGCTACACCTTC
CDR3: CASSPGQFNYGYTF

D: .
size: many
J: TRBJ1-3
length: 14
V: TRBV7-9
DNA: TGTGCCAGCAGGGGGGGGCTCTCTGGAAACACCATATATTTT
CDR3: CASRGGLSGNTIYF

D: TRBD1
size: few
J: TRBJ2-1
length: 13
V: TRBV7-2
DNA: TGTGCCAGCAGCTTACAGGGGGCGGATGAGCAGTTCTTC
CDR3: CASSLQGADEQFF

D: .
size: many
J: TRBJ2-2
length: 14
V: TRBV7-7
DNA: TGTGCTAGCAGCTCAGACAGTATGGCCGGGGAGCTGTTTTTT
CDR3: CASSSDSMAGELFF

D: .
size: few
J: TRBJ2-5
length: 14
V: TRBV29-1
DNA: TGCAGCGTTGGCGGTACAGGTATCCAAGAGACCCAGTACTTC
CDR3: CSVGGTGIQETQYF

D: .
size: many
J: TRBJ1-5
length: 13
V: TRBV4-1
DNA: TGCGCCAGCAGCCATCTGGGACCTTCGCCCCAGCATTTT
CDR3: CASSHLGPSPQHF

D: .
size: .
J: TRBJ2-2
length: 14
V: TRBV29-1
DNA: TGCAGCGTAAACGGTGCGCGGAACACCGGGGAGCTGTTTTTT
CDR3: CSVNGARNTGELFF

D: .
size: many
J: TRBJ2-7
length: 13
V: TRBV9
DNA: TGTGCCAGCAGCGTATGGGACTCTTCAGAGCAGTACTTC
CDR3: CASSVWDSSEQYF

D: .
size: few
J: TRBJ2-7
length: 13
V: TRBV19
DNA: TGTGCCAGTAGAGGACGCTACTACTACGAGCAGTACTTC
CDR3: CASRGRYYYEQYF